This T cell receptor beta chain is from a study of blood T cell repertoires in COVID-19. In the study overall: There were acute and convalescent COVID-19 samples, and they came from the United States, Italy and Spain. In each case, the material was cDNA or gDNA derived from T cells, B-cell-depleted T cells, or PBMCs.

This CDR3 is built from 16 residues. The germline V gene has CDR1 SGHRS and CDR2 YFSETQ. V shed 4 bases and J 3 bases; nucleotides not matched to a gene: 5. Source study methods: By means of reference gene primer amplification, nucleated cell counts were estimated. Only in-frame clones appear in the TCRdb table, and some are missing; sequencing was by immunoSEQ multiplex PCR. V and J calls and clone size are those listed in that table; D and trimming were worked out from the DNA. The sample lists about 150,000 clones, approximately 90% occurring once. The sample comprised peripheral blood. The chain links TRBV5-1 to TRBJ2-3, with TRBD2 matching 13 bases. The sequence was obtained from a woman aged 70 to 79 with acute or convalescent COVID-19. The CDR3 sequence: CASSTGTSGVTDTQYF. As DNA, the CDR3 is TGCGCCAGCAGCACTGGGACTAGCGGGGTTACAGATACGCAGTATTTT. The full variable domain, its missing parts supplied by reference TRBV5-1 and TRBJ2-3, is KAGVTQTPRYLIKTRGQQVTLSCSPISGHRSVSWYQQTPGQGLQFLFEYFSETQRNKGNFPGRFSGRQFSNSRSEMNVSTLELGDSALYLCASSTGTSGVTDTQYFGPGTRLTVL.